The next 9 T cell receptor beta chains were all read from a single sample in a study of OX40 agonist ivuxolimab in advanced cancers. Clones were sequenced by immunoSEQ multiplex PCR, and TCRdb holds only the in-frame ones, with some missing. The profile shows roughly 15,000 clones, around 90% of them singletons. The sequences come from CD4+ or CD8+ T cells sorted from blood, collected in a trial of the OX40 agonist ivuxolimab. Source of these receptors: an adult with an advanced solid tumor such as melanoma, head and neck, liver or kidney cancer.

This clone has only one observation. The chain employs TRBV5-4 and TRBJ2-5; D gene uncertain. The V end was cut by 4 bases, the J end by 5 bases, with 15 bases between. Germline lookup yields CDR1 SGHNT and CDR2 YYREEE (reference sequence). The CDR3 covers 14 residues. CDR3 residues: CASSGGPPDETQYF. For the CDR3, the DNA is TGTGCCAGCAGCGGCGGACCCCCTGACGAGACCCAGTACTTC.

This chain joins TRBV7-6 and TRBJ2-5; D perhaps matches TRBD1 (5 bases). Germline V CDR1 and CDR2: SGHVS, FNYEAQ. Trimming took 2 bases from V and 5 from J, leaving 9 bases between them. This CDR3 is 13 amino acids long. The CDR3 DNA sequence: TGTGCCAGCAGCTTACGACAGATCGAGACCCAGTACTTC. This gives the protein CASSLRQIETQYF. Complete variable domain (other parts from reference TRBV7-6 and TRBJ2-5): GAGVSQSPRYKVTKRGQDVALRCDPISGHVSLYWYRQALGQGPEFLTYFNYEAQQDKSGLPNDRFSAERPEGSISTLTIQRTEQRDSAMYRCASSLRQIETQYFGPGTRLLVL.

V gene TRBV4-1 combines with J gene TRBJ1-3; tentative D call: TRBD1 (5 bases). CDR3 length: 15 amino acids. V dropped 3 bases and J dropped 2 bases, with 11 bases sitting between them. Germline CDR1 reads MGHRA; CDR2 reads YSYEKL. CDR3 residues: CASSQGRVTGNTIYF. CDR3 sequence (DNA): TGCGCCAGCAGCCAGGGCAGGGTAACTGGAAACACCATATATTTT.

The gene calls are TRBV9 and TRBJ2-7; TRBD2 might be the D (6 bases). Germline CDR1 and CDR2: SGDLS and YYNGEE. The germline V and J ends were trimmed by 4 bases and 0 bases, with 14 bases remaining between them. This CDR3 region has 15 residues. CDR3 in amino acids: CASSSAAGSSYEQYF. As DNA, the CDR3 is TGTGCCAGCAGCTCAGCGGCGGGGAGCTCCTACGAGCAGTACTTC.

The rearrangement uses TRBV7-2 and TRBJ2-7; TRBD2 matches 8 bases. The CDR3 is 15 residues long. From germline, CDR1 is SGHTA and CDR2 FQGNSA. V was pared by 0 bases and J by 3 bases, with 4 bases of the junction left unmatched. This chain's CDR3 is CASSLASGGVYEQYF. In DNA, the CDR3 is TGTGCCAGCAGCTTAGCCAGCGGGGGAGTCTACGAGCAGTACTTC.

The chain couples TRBV15 to TRBJ2-2; D unclear. The CDR3 runs to 13 residues. Germline values: CDR1 LNHNV, CDR2 YYDKDF (reference sequence). V was clipped by 5 bases and J by 1 base, with 5 bases between them. CDR3 nucleotides: TGTGCCACCAGCGGACGGAACACCGGGGAGCTGTTTTTT. Its protein product is CATSGRNTGELFF.

CDR3 bases: TGTGCCAGCACGCGGGACGGAAGCTCTGGAAACACCATATATTTT. Translated, it gives CASTRDGSSGNTIYF. The chain is built from TRBV6-1 and TRBJ1-3, with a tentative D call TRBD1 (5 bases). CDR3 length: 15 residues. CDR1 is MNHNS and CDR2 is SASEGT in the germline V gene. With 7 bases removed from V and 0 bases from J, the gap between germline ends came to 13 bases.

The chain recombines TRBV5-4 with TRBJ2-2; 12 positions agree with TRBD1. Germline CDR1 reads SGHNT; CDR2 reads YYREEE (reference sequence). The CDR3 covers 15 residues. The J segment lost 6 bases and the V segment lost 7 bases, leaving 7 bases of the junction unmatched. The CDR3 here is CASGPGTGGSGELFF. In DNA form, the CDR3 reads TGTGCCAGCGGACCCGGGACAGGGGGCTCCGGGGAGCTGTTTTTT.

The chain is built from TRBV6-6 and TRBJ2-7; 7 bases map to TRBD2. CDR1 is MNHNY, CDR2 SVGAGI, per germline (reference sequence). Trimming removed 5 bases from V and 2 bases from J; junction bases left unmatched: 12. CDR3 length: 16 residues. As DNA, the CDR3 is TGTGCCAGCAGTCGAAGAGCTAGCGGCACACCCTACGAGCAGTACTTC. Translated: CASSRRASGTPYEQYF.